What follows are 9 T cell receptor beta chains derived from one specimen sequenced in a study of chemoradiotherapy in HPV16-positive cancers. Profiling relied on immunoSEQ multiplex PCR, and the TCRdb table lists in-frame clones only, not all of them. The table lists about 250 clones, roughly 96% of them singletons, with approximately 5% in the top ten. The sample here was tumor tissue, taken from a patient who underwent chemoradiotherapy. These receptors were obtained from a human donor with HPV-associated anogenital cancer.

The chain employs TRBV5-1 and TRBJ1-1; 9 bases align to TRBD1. V was pared by 1 base and J by 2 bases, with 6 bases of the junction left unmatched. This CDR3 has 16 residues. Looked up from germline, CDR1 is SGHRS and CDR2 is YFSETQ. CDR3 amino acids: CASSLSTGQGNTEAFF. The CDR3 DNA follows: TGCGCCAGCAGCTTGTCTACGGGACAGGGAAACACTGAAGCTTTCTTT.

The rearrangement uses TRBV6-5 and TRBJ1-2, with D unresolved. The CDR3 runs 16 residues. Per germline, CDR1 MNHEY and CDR2 SVGAGI. Trimming pared 0 bases from V and 3 bases from J, leaving 14 bases between. Here the CDR3 DNA reads TGTGCCAGCAGTTACTCGGCCGAACTTGCCTACTATGGCTACACCTTC. As protein: CASSYSAELAYYGYTF.

The count of this clone is one. CDR3 amino acids: CASTDLDTQYF. CDR3 DNA: TGTGCCAGCACCGACCTGGATACGCAGTATTTT. The chain links TRBV7-9 to TRBJ2-3; D gene ambiguous. The CDR3 contains 11 residues. The V gene lost 7 bases and the J gene lost 6 bases, with 8 bases spanning the gap. The germline V gene has CDR1 SEHNR and CDR2 FQNEAQ (reference sequence).

V gene TRBV6-6 combines with J gene TRBJ2-7; 10 bases agree with TRBD2. The junction had 8 bases not matched to a gene; V was cut back by 5 bases and J by 7 bases. Germline V CDR1 and CDR2: MNHNY, SVGAGI (reference sequence). The CDR3 consists of 14 residues. The CDR3 region has the DNA TGTGCCAGCAGTGTCAGCGGGAGGGCCTGGGAGCAGTACTTC. This gives the protein CASSVSGRAWEQYF.

V gene TRBV27 combines with J gene TRBJ1-1; no definite D call. Germline V CDR1 and CDR2: MNHEY, SMNVEV (reference sequence). Trimming pared 5 bases from V and 7 bases from J, leaving 14 bases between. The CDR3 contains 13 residues. CDR3 region: CASSLRTGNEAFF. As DNA, the CDR3 is TGTGCCAGCAGTCTACGAACGGGCAATGAAGCTTTCTTT.

This clone was seen once. The J gene is TRBJ2-6, the V gene TRBV27, with a tentative D call TRBD2 (6 bases). The germline V gene has CDR1 MNHEY and CDR2 SMNVEV (reference sequence). V was clipped by 8 bases and J by 2 bases, with 13 bases between them. The CDR3 has 15 residues. CDR3 bases: TGTGCCAGCCGACGGGGAGGAGCTGGGGCCAACGTCCTGACTTTC. Amino acid sequence: CASRRGGAGANVLTF.

This clone is a singleton in its sample. The genes are TRBV21-1 and TRBJ1-1. TRBV21-1 is a known pseudogene. CDR3 length equals 14 residues. CDR3 nucleotides: TGTGCCAGCAGCAATCGTGGGGTTAGGGCTGAAGCTTTCTTT. This translates into CASSNRGVRAEAFF.

The chain employs TRBV29-1 and TRBJ2-2; 13 nucleotides agree with TRBD2. Per germline, CDR1 SQVTM and CDR2 ANQGSEA. CDR3 length: 15 amino acids. After removal of 7 bases from V and 3 bases from J, the junction contained 5 bases not matched to a gene. CDR3 residues: CSGKLAGGDTGELFF. CDR3 DNA: TGCAGCGGCAAACTAGCGGGGGGGGACACCGGGGAGCTGTTTTTT.

V is TRBV6-1 and J is TRBJ1-1, with D possibly matching TRBD1 (6 bases). The germline V gene encodes CDR1 MNHNS and CDR2 SASEGT. The CDR3 has 15 residues. V shed 2 bases and J shed 0 bases, with 10 bases lying between them. CDR3 in DNA: TGTGCCAGCAGTGAACGGACAGCCATGAACACTGAAGCTTTCTTT. Encoded protein: CASSERTAMNTEAFF.